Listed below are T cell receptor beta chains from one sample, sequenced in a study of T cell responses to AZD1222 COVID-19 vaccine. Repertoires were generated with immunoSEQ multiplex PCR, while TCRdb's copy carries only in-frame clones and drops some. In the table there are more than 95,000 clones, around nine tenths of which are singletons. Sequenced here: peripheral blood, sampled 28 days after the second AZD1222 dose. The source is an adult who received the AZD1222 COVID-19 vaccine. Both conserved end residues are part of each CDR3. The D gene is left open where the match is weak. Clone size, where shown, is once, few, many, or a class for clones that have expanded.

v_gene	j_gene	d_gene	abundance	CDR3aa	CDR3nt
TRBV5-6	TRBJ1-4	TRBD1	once	CASSPRTGFNEKLFF	TGTGCCAGCAGCCCGAGGACAGGGTTCAATGAAAAACTGTTTTTT
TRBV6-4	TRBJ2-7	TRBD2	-	CASSEVGRGTSGSYEQYF	TGTGCCAGCAGTGAGGTCGGCAGGGGTACTAGCGGGTCCTACGAGCAGTACTTC
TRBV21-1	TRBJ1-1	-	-	CASSKGVSGGPYTEAFF	TGTGCCAGCAGCAAAGGCGTATCTGGGGGTCCGTACACTGAAGCTTTCTTT
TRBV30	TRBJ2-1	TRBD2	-	CAWSRLAGVGEQFF	TGTGCCTGGAGTAGACTAGCGGGGGTTGGTGAGCAGTTCTTC
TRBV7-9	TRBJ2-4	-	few	CASSASGGAKNIQYF	TGTGCCAGCAGCGCCTCTGGGGGAGCCAAAAACATTCAGTACTTC
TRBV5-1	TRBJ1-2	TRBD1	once	CATARTGGWDGYTF	TGCGCCACAGCCAGGACAGGGGGCTGGGATGGCTACACCTTC
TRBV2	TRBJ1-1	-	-	CASSVQGNTEAFF	TGTGCCAGCAGCGTACAGGGGAACACTGAAGCTTTCTTT
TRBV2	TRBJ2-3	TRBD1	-	CASSGQGASDTQYF	TGTGCCAGCAGTGGCCAGGGGGCATCAGATACGCAGTATTTT
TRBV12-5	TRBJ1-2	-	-	CASGTGLTFYGYTF	TGTGCTAGTGGCACAGGTCTTACTTTCTATGGCTACACCTTC
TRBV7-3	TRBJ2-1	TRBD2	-	CASSPLAGGLNEQFF	TGTGCCAGCAGCCCGCTAGCGGGGGGACTTAATGAGCAGTTCTTC
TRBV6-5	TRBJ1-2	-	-	CASSYSSYYGYTF	TGTGCCAGCAGTTACTCCTCGTACTATGGCTACACCTTC
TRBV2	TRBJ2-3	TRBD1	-	CASTGDRGDTQYF	TGTGCCAGCACAGGGGACAGGGGCGATACGCAGTATTTT
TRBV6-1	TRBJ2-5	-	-	CASSDRGRRGLQETQYF	TGTGCCAGCAGTGACAGGGGTCGGAGGGGTTTACAAGAGACCCAGTACTTC
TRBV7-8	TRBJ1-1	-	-	CASSLSEGHMTEAFF	TGTGCCAGCAGCCTATCCGAAGGGCATATGACTGAAGCTTTCTTT
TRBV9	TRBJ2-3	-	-	CASGPGSTDTQYF	TGTGCCAGTGGACCGGGTAGCACAGATACGCAGTATTTT
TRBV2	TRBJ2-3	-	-	CASSLVTDTQYF	TGTGCCAGCAGTCTAGTTACAGATACGCAGTATTTT
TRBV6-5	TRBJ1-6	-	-	CALLAGAGHSPLHF	TGTGCCCTTCTGGCGGGGGCCGGACATTCACCCCTCCACTTT
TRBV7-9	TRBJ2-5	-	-	CASSLVEETQYF	TGTGCCAGCAGCTTAGTTGAGGAGACCCAGTACTTC
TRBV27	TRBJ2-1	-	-	CASTLRGAGNEQFF	TGTGCCAGTACCTTACGGGGGGCGGGCAATGAGCAGTTCTTC
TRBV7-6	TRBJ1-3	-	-	CASSLVPDSGNTIYF	TGTGCCAGCAGCTTAGTTCCAGACTCTGGAAACACCATATATTTT
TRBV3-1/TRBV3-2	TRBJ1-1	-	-	CASSHGTVDVGAFF	TGTGCCAGCAGCCACGGTACGGTGGACGTCGGGGCTTTCTTT
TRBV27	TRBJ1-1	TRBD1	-	CASSLQGANTEAFF	TGTGCCAGCAGTTTACAGGGGGCAAACACTGAAGCTTTCTTT
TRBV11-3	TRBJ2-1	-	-	CASSPLAAVTYNEQFF	TGTGCCAGCAGCCCCCTCGCCGCCGTTACCTACAATGAGCAGTTCTTC
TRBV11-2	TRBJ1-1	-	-	CASSFLRTEAFF	TGTGCCAGCAGCTTCCTCCGGACTGAAGCTTTCTTT
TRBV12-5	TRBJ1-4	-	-	CATAPTGAVTGEKLFF	TGTGCTACTGCCCCCACTGGTGCGGTAACTGGAGAAAAACTGTTTTTT
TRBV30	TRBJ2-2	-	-	CAWSVRNTGELFF	TGTGCCTGGAGTGTACGGAACACCGGGGAGCTGTTTTTT
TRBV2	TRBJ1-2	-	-	CASTTGMNYGYTF	TGTGCCAGCACGACCGGCATGAACTATGGCTACACCTTC
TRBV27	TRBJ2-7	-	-	CASSSTTGLVNEQYF	TGTGCCAGCAGTTCGACAACAGGGTTGGTAAACGAGCAGTACTTC
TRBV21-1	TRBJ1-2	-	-	CASSKETGSYGYTF	TGTGCCAGCAGCAAAGAGACAGGGTCCTATGGCTACACCTTC
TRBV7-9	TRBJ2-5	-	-	CASSLAPALWAQYF	TGTGCCAGCAGCTTAGCGCCAGCCCTCTGGGCCCAGTACTTC
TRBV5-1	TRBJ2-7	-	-	CASSLGLEANEQYF	TGCGCCAGCAGCTTGGGACTAGAAGCGAACGAGCAGTACTTC
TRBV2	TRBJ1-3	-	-	CASRGGNTIYF	TGTGCCAGCAGGGGGGGAAACACCATATATTTT
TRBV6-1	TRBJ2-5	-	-	CASSEPQRSETQYF	TGTGCCAGCAGTGAACCCCAGCGGTCGGAGACCCAGTACTTC
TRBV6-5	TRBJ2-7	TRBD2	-	CASSSGTSLSDEQYF	TGTGCCAGCAGTTCTGGGACTAGCTTGTCGGACGAGCAGTACTTC
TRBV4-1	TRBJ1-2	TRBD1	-	CASSHRDRGRGYTF	TGCGCCAGCAGCCACCGGGACAGGGGACGGGGCTACACCTTC
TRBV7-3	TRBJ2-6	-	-	CASSLLPRSGANVLTF	TGTGCCAGCAGCCTACTCCCGAGGTCTGGGGCCAACGTCCTGACTTTC
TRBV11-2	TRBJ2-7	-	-	CASSPVRAYYEQYF	TGTGCCAGCAGCCCAGTTAGGGCTTACTACGAGCAGTACTTC
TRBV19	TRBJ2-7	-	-	CASIVHEQYF	TGTGCCAGTATTGTACACGAGCAGTACTTC
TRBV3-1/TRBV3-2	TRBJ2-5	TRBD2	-	CASRRLAGGQETQYF	TGTGCCAGCAGGAGACTAGCGGGGGGGCAAGAGACCCAGTACTTC
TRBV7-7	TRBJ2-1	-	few	CASSSGTVSSYNEQFF	TGTGCTAGCAGCTCAGGGACGGTGAGCTCCTACAATGAGCAGTTCTTC
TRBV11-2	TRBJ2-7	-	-	CASSPGHSYEQYF	TGTGCCAGCAGCCCGGGACACTCCTACGAGCAGTACTTC
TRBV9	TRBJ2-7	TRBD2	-	CASSVRDAASGSYEQYF	TGTGCCAGCAGCGTAAGAGACGCGGCTAGCGGATCCTACGAGCAGTACTTC
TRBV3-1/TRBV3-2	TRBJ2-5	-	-	CATRGGRGKETQYF	TGTGCCACGAGGGGGGGCCGGGGGAAAGAGACCCAGTACTTC
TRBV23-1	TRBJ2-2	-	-	CASKEPGGFGELFF	TGCGCCAGCAAAGAGCCGGGGGGCTTCGGGGAGCTGTTTTTT
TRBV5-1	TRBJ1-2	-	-	CASSLGPSNYGYTF	TGCGCCAGCAGCTTGGGACCAAGTAACTATGGCTACACCTTC
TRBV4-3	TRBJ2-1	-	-	CASSQGIRDNEQFF	TGCGCCAGCAGCCAAGGGATCCGGGACAATGAGCAGTTCTTC
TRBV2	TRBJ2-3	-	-	CASRGGFRASFTDTQYF	TGTGCCAGCAGGGGGGGATTCAGGGCATCATTCACAGATACGCAGTATTTT